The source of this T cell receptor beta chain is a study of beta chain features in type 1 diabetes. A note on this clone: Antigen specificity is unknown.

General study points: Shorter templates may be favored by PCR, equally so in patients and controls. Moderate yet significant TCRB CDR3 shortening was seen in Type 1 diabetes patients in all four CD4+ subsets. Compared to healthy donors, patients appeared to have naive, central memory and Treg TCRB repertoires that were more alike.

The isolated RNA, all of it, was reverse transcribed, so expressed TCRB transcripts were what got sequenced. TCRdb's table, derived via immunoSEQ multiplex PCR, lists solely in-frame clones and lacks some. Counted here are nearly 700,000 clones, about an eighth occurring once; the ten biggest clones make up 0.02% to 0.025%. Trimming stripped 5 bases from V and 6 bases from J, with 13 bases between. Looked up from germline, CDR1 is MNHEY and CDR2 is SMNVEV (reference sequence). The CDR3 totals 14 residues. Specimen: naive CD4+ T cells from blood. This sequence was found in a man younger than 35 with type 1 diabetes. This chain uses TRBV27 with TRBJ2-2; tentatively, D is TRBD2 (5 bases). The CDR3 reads CASSLRAAAGELFF. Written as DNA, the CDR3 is TGTGCCAGCAGTCTGAGGGCGGCAGCCGGGGAGCTGTTTTTT.